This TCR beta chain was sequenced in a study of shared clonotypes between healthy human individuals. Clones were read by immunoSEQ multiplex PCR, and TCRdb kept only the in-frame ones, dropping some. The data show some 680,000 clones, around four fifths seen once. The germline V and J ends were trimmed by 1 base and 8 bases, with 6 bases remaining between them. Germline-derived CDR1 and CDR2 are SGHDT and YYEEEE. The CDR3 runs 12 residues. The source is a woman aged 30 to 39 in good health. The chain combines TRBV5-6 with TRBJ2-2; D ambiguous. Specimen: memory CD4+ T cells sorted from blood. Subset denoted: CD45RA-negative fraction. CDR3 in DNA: TGTGCCAGCAGCTTGTATCTTGGGGAGCTGTTTTTT. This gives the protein CASSLYLGELFF.